The 24 T cell receptor beta chains given below trace back to one sample, sequenced in a study of blood T cell repertoires in COVID-19. Clones were sequenced by immunoSEQ multiplex PCR, and TCRdb holds only the in-frame ones, with some missing. Among about 270,000 clones, about 85% were seen once, and the ten largest hold less than 3%. Material: PBMCs or T cells enriched from blood (not recorded which). These receptors all stem from a woman aged 45 to 65 who had recovered from COVID-19.

This chain connects TRBV18 to TRBJ2-1, with TRBD1 matching 8 bases. Germline-derived CDR1 and CDR2 are KGHSH and LQKENI. J lost 1 base, V lost 5 bases, and 7 bases had no gene match. This CDR3 comprises 16 residues. CDR3 sequence reads: CASSDFTGGSYNEQFF. The CDR3 nucleotides are TGTGCCAGCTCAGATTTTACAGGGGGATCCTACAATGAGCAGTTCTTC.

This chain links TRBV7-3 with TRBJ2-3; TRBD2 agrees at 7 bases. The CDR3 has 15 residues. Losses at the gene ends were 4 bases for V and 3 bases for J; bases not matched to a gene: 7. Germline V lookup: CDR1 SGHTA, CDR2 FQGTGA. CDR3 in DNA: TGTGCCAGCAGCTCGGCTAGCGGAGCAACAGATACGCAGTATTTT. Encoded protein: CASSSASGATDTQYF.

This clone was recorded a few times. The V call is TRBV10-3, the J call TRBJ1-1; 9 bases align to TRBD1. The J segment lost 3 bases and the V segment lost 11 bases, leaving 13 bases of the junction unmatched. The CDR3 is 15 residues long. Germline V gives CDR1 ENHRY, CDR2 SYGVKD. DNA of the CDR3: TGTGCCCACGGCGCCCGGGACAGGGATTACACTGAAGCTTTCTTT. As protein: CAHGARDRDYTEAFF.

This chain uses TRBV30 with TRBJ1-5; D is unclear. CDR1 and CDR2 (germline): GTSNPN, SVGIG (reference sequence). The CDR3 is 13 amino acids. The V gene lost 3 bases and the J gene lost 0 bases, with 6 bases spanning the gap. DNA for the CDR3: TGTGCCTGGAGAACTAATAGCAATCAGCCCCAGCATTTT. It codes for CAWRTNSNQPQHF.

The chain employs TRBV12-3 or TRBV12-4 and TRBJ1-2; no firm D call. There are 12 residues in the CDR3. Trimming took off 3 bases at V and 2 bases at J, with 4 bases between the two ends. CDR3 amino acids: CASSLQNYGYTF. DNA for the CDR3: TGTGCCAGCAGTTTGCAGAACTATGGCTACACCTTC.

This chain connects TRBV2 to TRBJ2-1, with 7 nucleotides matching TRBD2. Trimming cost V 1 base and J 4 bases; bases outside gene matches: 4. This CDR3 is built from 15 residues. The V gene's germline CDR1 is SNHLY and CDR2 FYNNEI. CDR3 sequence reads: CASSEGEGWYNEQFF. CDR3 DNA: TGTGCCAGCAGTGAAGGGGAGGGTTGGTACAATGAGCAGTTCTTC.

V gene TRBV28 combines with J gene TRBJ2-1; 11 bases agree with TRBD2. The CDR3 extends over 16 amino acids. After removal of 4 bases from V and 4 bases from J, the junction contained 6 bases not matched to a gene. CDR1 MDHEN and CDR2 SYDVKM come from the germline V gene. This CDR3 is CASSSRLAGGYNEQFF. CDR3 bases: TGTGCCAGCAGTTCCCGTCTAGCGGGAGGATACAATGAGCAGTTCTTC.

V and J are TRBV6-2 or TRBV6-3 and TRBJ1-2, with unresolved D. The CDR3 covers 16 residues. The germline CDR1 and CDR2 sequences are MNHEY and SVGEGT. V gave up 0 bases and J gave up 1 base, with 12 bases separating them. The CDR3 is CASSYSAVRLNYGYTF. The CDR3 nucleotides are TGTGCCAGCAGTTACTCCGCGGTGAGGCTTAACTATGGCTACACCTTC.

This CDR3 reads CASSPTTGSGNTIYF. CDR3 nucleotides: TGTGCCAGCAGCCCGACGACAGGCTCTGGAAACACCATATATTTT. The chain recombines TRBV3-1 (or the pseudogene TRBV3-2) with TRBJ1-3, with D possibly matching TRBD1 (6 bases). This CDR3 has 15 amino acids. V dropped 4 bases and J dropped 0 bases, with 10 bases sitting between them. Looked up from germline, CDR1 is LGHDT and CDR2 is YNNKEL (reference sequence).

This chain links TRBV6-2 or TRBV6-3 with TRBJ2-3; 7 bases are shared with TRBD2. This CDR3 region has 15 residues. V lost 2 bases to trimming and J lost 4 bases; unmatched junction nucleotides: 6. The germline gives CDR1 MNHEY, CDR2 SVGEGT. The CDR3 nucleotides are TGTGCCAGCAGTTACGGCAGCGGGAACCCAGATACGCAGTATTTT. Translating gives CASSYGSGNPDTQYF.

Only one count was recorded for this clone. This chain uses TRBV7-2 with TRBJ1-2; a possible D gene is TRBD1 (5 bases). V dropped 5 bases and J dropped 7 bases, with 17 bases sitting between them. The CDR3 is 14 residues long. Germline V gives CDR1 SGHTA, CDR2 FQGNSA. CDR3 protein: CASSRRAGLGGYTF. The CDR3 nucleotides are TGTGCCAGCAGCCGTCGGGCAGGGCTGGGTGGCTACACCTTC. Full variable domain (rest looked up from reference TRBV7-2 and TRBJ1-2): GAGVSQSPSNKVTEKGKDVELRCDPISGHTALYWYRQSLGQGLEFLIYFQGNSAPDKSGLPSDRFSAERTGGSVSTLTIQRTQQEDSAVYLCASSRRAGLGGYTFGSGTRLTVV.

The chain links TRBV28 to TRBJ2-5; 10 nucleotides match TRBD2. The CDR3 spans 16 residues. Germline-derived CDR1 and CDR2 are MDHEN and SYDVKM. V was clipped by 3 bases and J by 5 bases; unmatched bases: 9. The CDR3 spells CASSLGLAGVEETQYF. The CDR3, as DNA: TGTGCCAGCAGTTTGGGTCTAGCGGGAGTTGAGGAGACCCAGTACTTC.

The rearrangement joins TRBV4-2 to TRBJ2-7, with TRBD2 matching over 12 bases. CDR3 length equals 17 residues. CDR1 LGHNA and CDR2 YNFKEQ come from the germline V gene. V was pared by 5 bases and J by 2 bases, with 10 bases of the junction left unmatched. DNA of the CDR3: TGTGCCAGCAGCTACGGGACTAGCGGGCTCATAACCTACGAGCAGTACTTC. Translated: CASSYGTSGLITYEQYF.

This chain uses TRBV19 with TRBJ1-1; 7 nucleotides line up with TRBD1. The germline gives CDR1 LNHDA, CDR2 SQIVND (reference sequence). The J segment lost 0 bases and the V segment lost 3 bases, leaving 7 bases of the junction unmatched. CDR3 length equals 16 residues. Here the CDR3 DNA reads TGTGCCAGTAGTATCCGACAGGGCAAGGTGAACACTGAAGCTTTCTTT. Its protein product is CASSIRQGKVNTEAFF.

The chain combines TRBV11-3 with TRBJ2-5, with 11 bases that match TRBD2. The CDR3 has 15 amino acids. The germline gives CDR1 SGHNT, CDR2 YENEEA. J was trimmed by 2 bases and V by 5 bases; bases with no gene match: 4. The CDR3 bases are TGTGCCAGCAGCCAGGGGACTAGCGGACAAGAGACCCAGTACTTC. Residues: CASSQGTSGQETQYF.

The rearrangement uses TRBV7-3 and TRBJ2-1; 8 positions match TRBD2. The trim removed 5 bases at V and 6 bases at J, leaving 3 bases unmatched. Germline assignment: CDR1 SGHTA and CDR2 FQGTGA. The CDR3 totals 13 residues. The CDR3 nucleotides read TGTGCCAGCAGCCCGACTAGCGCCAATGAGCAGTTCTTC. This translates into CASSPTSANEQFF.

This clone was picked up one time. The rearrangement links TRBV6-5 to TRBJ1-3; D gene uncertain. The length of the CDR3 is 15 residues. V was cut by 3 bases and J by 1 base, with 10 bases left in between. CDR1 is MNHEY and CDR2 is SVGAGI in the germline V gene. The CDR3 loop is CASSYDWSSGNTIYF. DNA of the CDR3: TGTGCCAGCAGTTATGATTGGAGTTCTGGAAACACCATATATTTT.

The CDR3 region is CASSFVAGSFEQYF. The CDR3 DNA sequence: TGTGCCAGCAGTTTTGTGGCGGGATCTTTCGAGCAGTACTTC. The chain couples TRBV27 to TRBJ2-7; a possible D gene is TRBD2 (6 bases). The ends were cut back, 3 bases at V and 6 bases at J, with 15 bases in the middle. The CDR3 loop spans 14 amino acids. The germline CDR1 and CDR2 sequences are MNHEY and SMNVEV (reference sequence).

The rearrangement uses TRBV9 and TRBJ2-1; D not resolved. Trimming removed 3 bases from V and 7 bases from J, with 11 bases in between. The CDR3 loop spans 13 amino acids. Per the germline V gene, CDR1 is SGDLS and CDR2 is YYNGEE. In DNA form, the CDR3 reads TGTGCCAGCAGCGCGGAGACGTATAATGAGCAGTTCTTC. Residues: CASSAETYNEQFF.

The CDR3: CASSLNRGFTEAFF. As DNA, the CDR3 is TGTGCCAGTAGTTTGAACAGGGGGTTTACTGAAGCTTTCTTT. This chain joins TRBV19 and TRBJ1-1; 8 nucleotides agree with TRBD1. This CDR3 has 14 residues. In germline, CDR1 is LNHDA, CDR2 SQIVND (reference sequence). The V gene end was trimmed by 5 bases and the J gene end by 5 bases; junction bases not matched to a gene: 7.

This clone was counted a single time. V usage is TRBV28 and J usage is TRBJ1-4; tentative D call: TRBD1 (5 bases). This CDR3 spans 14 amino acids. CDR1 is MDHEN and CDR2 is SYDVKM in the germline V gene. CDR3 nucleotides: TGTGCGTTGGGACTCGGGAGGGATGGTGAAAAACTGTTTTTT. This sequence encodes CALGLGRDGEKLFF.

V gene TRBV29-1 combines with J gene TRBJ1-2; unclear D gene. Germline V gene lookup returns CDR1 SQVTM and CDR2 ANQGSEA. This CDR3 spans 14 amino acids. V shed 3 bases and J shed 5 bases, with 16 bases lying between them. The CDR3 here is CSVEAPDGLYGYTF. CDR3 coding DNA: TGCAGCGTTGAGGCACCCGACGGGTTATATGGCTACACCTTC.

This clone has only a few counts. The chain couples TRBV6-2 or TRBV6-3 to TRBJ2-7, with D perhaps matching TRBD2 (10 bases). V was shortened by 4 bases and J by 0 bases, with 28 bases between the two germline ends. Per the germline V gene, CDR1 is MNHEY and CDR2 is SVGEGT. This CDR3 spans 20 amino acids. The CDR3 sequence: CASSWTRDRVASGSSYEQYF. In nucleotides, the CDR3 is TGTGCCAGCAGTTGGACCCGGGACAGGGTGGCTAGCGGGAGCTCCTACGAGCAGTACTTC.

Here the CDR3 DNA reads TGTGCCAGCAGCCCCCTTCCCCAACAAAGTCAGCCCCAGCATTTT. Translation: CASSPLPQQSQPQHF. The V and J genes are TRBV7-2 and TRBJ1-5, with D hard to call. The CDR3 is 15 amino acids. Germline assignment: CDR1 SGHTA and CDR2 FQGNSA. Trimming left V 5 bases short and J 6 bases short, with 17 bases between.